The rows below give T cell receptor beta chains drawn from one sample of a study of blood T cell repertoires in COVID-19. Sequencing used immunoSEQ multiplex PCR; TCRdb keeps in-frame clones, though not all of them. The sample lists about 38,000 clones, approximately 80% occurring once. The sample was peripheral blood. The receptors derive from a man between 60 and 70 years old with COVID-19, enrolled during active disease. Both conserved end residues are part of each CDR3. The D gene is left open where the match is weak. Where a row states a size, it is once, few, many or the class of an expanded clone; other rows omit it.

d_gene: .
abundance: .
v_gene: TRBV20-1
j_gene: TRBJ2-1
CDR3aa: CSAQINEQFF
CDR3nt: TGCAGTGCCCAGATCAATGAGCAGTTCTTC

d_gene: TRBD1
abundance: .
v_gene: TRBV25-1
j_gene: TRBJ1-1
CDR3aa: CASSEQTGGWALNTEAFF
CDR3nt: TGTGCCAGCAGTGAACAAACAGGGGGCTGGGCCTTGAACACTGAAGCTTTCTTT

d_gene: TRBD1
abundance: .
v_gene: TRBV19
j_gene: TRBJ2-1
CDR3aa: CASSIDRAPENEQFF
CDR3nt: TGTGCCAGTAGCATAGACAGGGCCCCCGAGAATGAGCAGTTCTTC

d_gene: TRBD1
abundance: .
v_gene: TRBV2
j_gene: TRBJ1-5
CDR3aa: CASSEDRGNQPQHF
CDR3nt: TGTGCCAGCAGTGAGGACAGGGGGAACCAGCCCCAGCATTTT

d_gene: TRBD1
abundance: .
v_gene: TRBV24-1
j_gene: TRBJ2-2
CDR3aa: CATSDSRGTGGGHGELFF
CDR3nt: TGTGCCACCAGTGACTCCAGGGGGACAGGGGGCGGGCACGGGGAGCTGTTTTTT

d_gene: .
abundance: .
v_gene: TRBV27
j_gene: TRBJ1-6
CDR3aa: CASGGVDSPLHF
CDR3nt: TGTGCCAGCGGGGGGGTTGATTCACCCCTCCACTTT

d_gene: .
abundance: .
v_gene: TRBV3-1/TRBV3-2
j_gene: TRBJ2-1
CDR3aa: CASSQRGLYNEQFF
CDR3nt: TGTGCCAGCAGCCAGAGAGGACTGTACAATGAGCAGTTCTTC

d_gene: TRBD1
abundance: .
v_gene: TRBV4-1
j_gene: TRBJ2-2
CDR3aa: CASSYDRGLRTGELFF
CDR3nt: TGCGCCAGCAGCTACGACAGGGGGCTTCGGACCGGGGAGCTGTTTTTT

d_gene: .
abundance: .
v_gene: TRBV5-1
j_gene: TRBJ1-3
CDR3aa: CASSLEGTSSNTIYF
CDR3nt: TGCGCCAGCAGCTTGGAGGGGACTTCGTCAAACACCATATATTTT

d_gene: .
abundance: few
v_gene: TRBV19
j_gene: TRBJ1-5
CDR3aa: CASNPLPGGGNQPQHF
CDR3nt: TGTGCCAGTAATCCGCTCCCGGGAGGGGGCAATCAGCCCCAGCATTTT

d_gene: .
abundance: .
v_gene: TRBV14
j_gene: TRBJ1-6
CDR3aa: CASSQDALQVSPLHF
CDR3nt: TGTGCCAGCAGCCAAGATGCGCTCCAAGTTTCACCCCTCCACTTT

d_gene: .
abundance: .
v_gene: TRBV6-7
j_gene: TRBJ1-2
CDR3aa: CASSSGVGNRNYGYTF
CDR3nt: TGTGCCAGCAGTTCAGGGGTAGGTAATAGGAACTATGGCTACACCTTC

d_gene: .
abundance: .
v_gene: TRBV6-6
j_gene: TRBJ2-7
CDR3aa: CASSQGLPSYEQYF
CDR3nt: TGTGCCAGCAGTCAGGGACTGCCTTCCTACGAGCAGTACTTC

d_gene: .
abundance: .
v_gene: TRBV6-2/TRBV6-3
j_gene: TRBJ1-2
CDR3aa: CASSYSKQADGYTF
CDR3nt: TGTGCCAGCAGTTACTCGAAACAGGCAGATGGCTACACCTTC

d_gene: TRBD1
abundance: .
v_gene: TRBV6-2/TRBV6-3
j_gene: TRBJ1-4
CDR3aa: CASSSRYRGGPEKLFF
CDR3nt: TGTGCCAGCAGTTCGCGATACAGGGGGGGTCCTGAAAAACTGTTTTTT

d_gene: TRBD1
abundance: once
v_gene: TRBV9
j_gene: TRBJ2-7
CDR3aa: CASSAAGGSYEQYF
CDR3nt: TGTGCCAGCAGCGCCGCAGGGGGCTCCTACGAGCAGTACTTC

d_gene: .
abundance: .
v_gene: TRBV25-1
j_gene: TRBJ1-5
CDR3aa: CASRGGRNQPQHF
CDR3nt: TGTGCCAGCAGGGGGGGGCGAAATCAGCCCCAGCATTTT

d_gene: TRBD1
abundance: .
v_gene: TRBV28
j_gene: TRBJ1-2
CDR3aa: CASRQQGGTYGYTF
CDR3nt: TGTGCCAGCAGGCAACAGGGGGGGACATATGGCTACACCTTC

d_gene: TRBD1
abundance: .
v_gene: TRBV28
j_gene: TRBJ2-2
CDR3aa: CASSLLYRGRSGELFF
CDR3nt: TGTGCCAGCAGTTTACTCTACAGGGGGCGAAGCGGGGAGCTGTTTTTT

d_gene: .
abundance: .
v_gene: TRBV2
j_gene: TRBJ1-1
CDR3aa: CASSEIGAGEAFF
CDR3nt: TGTGCCAGCAGTGAAATAGGGGCAGGCGAAGCTTTCTTT

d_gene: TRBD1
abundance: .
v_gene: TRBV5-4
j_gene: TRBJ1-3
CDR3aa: CASSPGGAGNTIYF
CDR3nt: TGTGCCAGCAGCCCAGGGGGCGCCGGAAACACCATATATTTT

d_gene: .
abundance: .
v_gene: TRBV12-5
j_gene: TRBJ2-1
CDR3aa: CASGLSRPFF
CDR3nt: TGTGCTAGTGGTCTCTCTAGGCCCTTCTTC

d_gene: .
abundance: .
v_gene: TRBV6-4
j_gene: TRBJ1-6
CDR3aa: CASSEGDNSPLHF
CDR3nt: TGTGCCAGCAGTGAAGGGGATAATTCACCCCTCCACTTT

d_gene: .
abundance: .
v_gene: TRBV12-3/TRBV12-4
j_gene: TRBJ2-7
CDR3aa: CASSRGGGWEQYF
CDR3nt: TGTGCCAGCAGTAGGGGAGGGGGTTGGGAGCAGTACTTC

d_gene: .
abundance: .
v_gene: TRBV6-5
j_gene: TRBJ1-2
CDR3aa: CASSSTGYNYGYTF
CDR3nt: TGTGCCAGCAGTTCGACAGGATATAACTATGGCTACACCTTC

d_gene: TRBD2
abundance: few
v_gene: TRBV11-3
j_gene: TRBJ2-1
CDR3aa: CASSLDGREGRDEQFF
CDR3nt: TGTGCCAGCAGCTTAGATGGACGGGAGGGCCGTGATGAGCAGTTCTTC